The 5 T cell receptor beta chains below come from one sample, sequenced in a study of cytomegalovirus exposure and HLA in healthy donors. Profiled with immunoSEQ multiplex PCR; TCRdb holds only in-frame clones, not every one. Here the sample spans 130,000 to 150,000 clones, 87% being singletons. The source material was PBMCs. The receptors originated from a man in his late teens or twenties in good health and CMV-seropositive.

This clone was picked up a small number of times. The chain recombines TRBV29-1 with TRBJ2-1; 12 bases are shared with TRBD1. Germline-derived CDR1 and CDR2 are SQVTM and ANQGSEA. The CDR3 is made up of 12 amino acids. V was pared by 3 bases and J by 16 bases, with 7 bases of the junction left unmatched. The CDR3 coding sequence is TGCAGCGTTGAGACCCGGGACAGGGGGCAATTCTTC. This encodes CSVETRDRGQFF.

V usage is TRBV5-1 and J usage is TRBJ2-1; 7 positions match TRBD2. The CDR3 loop spans 13 amino acids. Germline values: CDR1 SGHRS, CDR2 YFSETQ. After removal of 4 bases from V and 5 bases from J, the junction contained 3 bases not matched to a gene. The CDR3 reads CASSGSGDNEQFF. In DNA form, the CDR3 reads TGCGCCAGCAGCGGAAGCGGGGACAATGAGCAGTTCTTC.

CDR3 loop: CASGTGGNNEQFF. CDR3 sequence (DNA): TGCGCCAGCGGGACAGGGGGGAACAATGAGCAGTTCTTC. V usage is TRBV5-1 and J usage is TRBJ2-1, with 11 bases lining up with TRBD1. Germline V gene lookup returns CDR1 SGHRS and CDR2 YFSETQ. There are 13 residues in the CDR3. The V gene end was trimmed by 7 bases and the J gene end by 5 bases; junction bases not matched to a gene: 2.

This chain links TRBV5-1 with TRBJ1-1; no definite D call. Germline V gene sequence: CDR1 SGHRS, CDR2 YFSETQ. V was shortened by 3 bases and J by 4 bases, with 16 bases between the two germline ends. The CDR3 length is 15 residues. CDR3 sequence (DNA): TGCGCCAGCAGCTCGTTTTTGGGCCGGGGCACTGAAGCTTTCTTT. Amino acid sequence: CASSSFLGRGTEAFF.

This clone was seen only once. This rearrangement joins TRBV9 to TRBJ1-1; 9 bases line up with TRBD1. The V gene end was trimmed by 4 bases and the J gene end by 3 bases; junction bases not matched to a gene: 4. This CDR3 spans 14 amino acids. Looked up from germline, CDR1 is SGDLS and CDR2 is YYNGEE. The CDR3 sequence is CASSSGTGYTEAFF. CDR3 DNA sequence: TGTGCCAGCAGCTCCGGGACAGGGTACACTGAAGCTTTCTTT.